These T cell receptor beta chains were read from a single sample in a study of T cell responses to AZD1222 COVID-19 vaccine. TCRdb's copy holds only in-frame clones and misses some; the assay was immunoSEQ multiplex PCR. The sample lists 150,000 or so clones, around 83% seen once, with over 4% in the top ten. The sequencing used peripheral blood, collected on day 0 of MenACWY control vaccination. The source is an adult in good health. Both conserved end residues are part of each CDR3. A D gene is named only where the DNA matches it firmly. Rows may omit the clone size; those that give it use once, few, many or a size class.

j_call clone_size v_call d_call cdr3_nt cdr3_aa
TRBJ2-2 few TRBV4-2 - TGTGCCAGCAGCCAATGGTCAGGGGCGAACACCGGGGAGCTGTTTTTT CASSQWSGANTGELFF
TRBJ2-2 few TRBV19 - TGTGCCAGTAGTACCGCGGCGGGCGGGGAGCTGTTTTTT CASSTAAGGELFF
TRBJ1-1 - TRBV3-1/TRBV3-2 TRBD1 TGTGCCAGCAGCCGGCAAGACAGGGGGATGGGGAACACTGAAGCTTTCTTT CASSRQDRGMGNTEAFF
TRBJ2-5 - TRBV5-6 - TGTGCCAGCAGCTTGAGGGGGAGCGGCCAAGAGACCCAGTACTTC CASSLRGSGQETQYF
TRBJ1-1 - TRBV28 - TGTGCCAGCCCTCCTTCAGGGGCCCCGATGAACACTGAAGCTTTTTTT CASPPSGAPMNTEAFF
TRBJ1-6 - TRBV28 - TGTGCCAGCAGTTCCGGGACACACGACAATTCACCCCTCCACTTT CASSSGTHDNSPLHF
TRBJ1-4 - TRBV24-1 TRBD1 TGTGCCACCAGCGGTGCGGGGGACAGTGAAAAACTGTTTTTT CATSGAGDSEKLFF
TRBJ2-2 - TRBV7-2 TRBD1 TGTGCCAGCAGCTTGAAGACAGGGCGTAGCACCGGGGAGCTGTTTTTT CASSLKTGRSTGELFF
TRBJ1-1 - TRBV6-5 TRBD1 TGTGCCAGCAGGGCTACCTGGGACAGGCCAGCTTTCTTT CASRATWDRPAFF
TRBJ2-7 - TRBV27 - TGTGCCAGCAGTTTCTTGGGCCCACCCAACTACGAGCAGTACTTC CASSFLGPPNYEQYF
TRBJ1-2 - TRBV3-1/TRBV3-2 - TGTGCCAGCAGCCAAGAAAGGAGGAACAGGGGCTACACCTTC CASSQERRNRGYTF
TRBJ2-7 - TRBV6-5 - TGTGCCAGCAGTCAGACGAGGGGCAATTCCTACGAGCAGTACTTC CASSQTRGNSYEQYF
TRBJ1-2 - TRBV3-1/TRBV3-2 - TGTGCCAGCAGCCGAGGTCCGGGGGCGGCAGTTTATGGCTACACCTTC CASSRGPGAAVYGYTF
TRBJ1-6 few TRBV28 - TGTGCCAGCCTCCGGGAGGGTACTTCACCCCTCCACTTT CASLREGTSPLHF
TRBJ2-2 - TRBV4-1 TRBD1 TGCGCCAGCCGAGCGGGACAGGGCGACACCGGGGAGCTGTTTTTT CASRAGQGDTGELFF
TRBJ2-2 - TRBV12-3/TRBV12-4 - TGTGCCAGCAACAGCGTCGGGGAGCTGTTTTTT CASNSVGELFF
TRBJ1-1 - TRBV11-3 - TGTGCCAGCAGCACCCGACAGAACACTGAAGCTTTCTTT CASSTRQNTEAFF
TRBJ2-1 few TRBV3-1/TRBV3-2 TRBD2 TGTGATACGACTAGCGGTACTTACAATGAGCAGTTCTTC CDTTSGTYNEQFF
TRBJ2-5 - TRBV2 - TGTGCCAGCAGCGTAGCGGTACCTGGAGAGACCCAGTACTTC CASSVAVPGETQYF
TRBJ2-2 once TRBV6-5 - TGTGCCAGCAGTTACTCCAAAACCGGGGAGCTGTTTTTT CASSYSKTGELFF
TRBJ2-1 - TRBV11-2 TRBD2 TGTGCCAGCAGCGAAAACGGGGGGTTAATATACAATGAGCAGTTCTTC CASSENGGLIYNEQFF
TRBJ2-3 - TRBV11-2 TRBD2 TGTGCCAGCAGTTTCGGGACTAGCGGGGGGAACACAGATACGCAGTATTTT CASSFGTSGGNTDTQYF
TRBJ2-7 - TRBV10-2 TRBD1 TGCGCCAGCAGTGATCCGGACAGGGCCTACGAGCAGTACTTC CASSDPDRAYEQYF
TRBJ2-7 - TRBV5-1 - TGCGCCAGCAGCCAGATGGGAACAGGCTCCTACGAGCAGTACTTC CASSQMGTGSYEQYF
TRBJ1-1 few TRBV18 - TGTGCCAGCTCACCACCGACGGTGAACACTGAAGCTTTCTTT CASSPPTVNTEAFF
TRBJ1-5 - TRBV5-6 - TGTGCCAGCAGCCGTTCGGTCCCAAAGAATCAGCCCCAGCATTTT CASSRSVPKNQPQHF
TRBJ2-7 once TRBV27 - TGTGCCAGCAGCCGACAACCATCATTCGAGCAGTACTTC CASSRQPSFEQYF
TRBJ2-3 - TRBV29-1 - TGCAGCGTTGGGGCGGGGACGGATACGCAGTATTTT CSVGAGTDTQYF
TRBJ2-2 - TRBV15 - TGTGCCACCAGCAGAGGTGACAGGCGAGGAGGCGGGGAGCTGTTTTTT CATSRGDRRGGGELFF
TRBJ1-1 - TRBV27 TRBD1 TGTGCCAGCAGTTTACAGGGGGCCGGGAGGGACACTGAAGCTTTCTTT CASSLQGAGRDTEAFF
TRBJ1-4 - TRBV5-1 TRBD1 TGCGCCAGCAGCTTGCGATCTCACAGGGGAAATGAAAAACTGTTTTTT CASSLRSHRGNEKLFF
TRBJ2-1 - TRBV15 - TGTGCCACCAGCAGAGATTTGGGGAATTACAATGAGCAGTTCTTC CATSRDLGNYNEQFF
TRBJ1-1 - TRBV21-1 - TGTGCCAGCAGCAAATGGTTAGGGGGGGCGAACACTGAAGCTTTCTTT CASSKWLGGANTEAFF
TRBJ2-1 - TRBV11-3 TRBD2 TGTGCCAGCAGCCCCGGGGCGGGGGAGTACAATGAGCAGTTCTTC CASSPGAGEYNEQFF
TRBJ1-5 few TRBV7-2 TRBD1 TGTGCCAGCAGCTTAGCTCACAGGGGTGGTCAGCCCCAGCATTTT CASSLAHRGGQPQHF